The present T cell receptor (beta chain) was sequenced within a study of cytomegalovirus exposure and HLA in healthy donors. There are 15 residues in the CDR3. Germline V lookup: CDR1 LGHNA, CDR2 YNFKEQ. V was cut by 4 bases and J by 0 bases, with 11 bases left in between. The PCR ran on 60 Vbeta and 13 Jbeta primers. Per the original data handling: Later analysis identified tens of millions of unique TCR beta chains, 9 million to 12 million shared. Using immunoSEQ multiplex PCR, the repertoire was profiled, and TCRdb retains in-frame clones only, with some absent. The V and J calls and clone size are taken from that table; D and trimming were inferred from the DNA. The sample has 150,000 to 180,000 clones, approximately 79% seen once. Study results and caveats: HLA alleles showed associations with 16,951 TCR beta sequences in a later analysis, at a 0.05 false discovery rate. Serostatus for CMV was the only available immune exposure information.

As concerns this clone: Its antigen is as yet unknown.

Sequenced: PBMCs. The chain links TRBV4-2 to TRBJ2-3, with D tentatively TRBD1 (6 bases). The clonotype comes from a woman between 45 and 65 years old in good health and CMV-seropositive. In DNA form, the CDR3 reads TGTGCCAGCAGCCCCACCAGGGGAAGCACAGATACGCAGTATTTT. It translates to CASSPTRGSTDTQYF.